These T cell receptor beta chains were read from a single sample in a study of cytomegalovirus exposure and HLA in healthy donors. TCRdb keeps only in-frame clones here, not all; method: immunoSEQ multiplex PCR. The data show 150,000 to 200,000 clones, approximately 78% seen once. The sample taken for sequencing was PBMCs. All receptors come from a male donor in good health and CMV-seronegative. The CDR3 runs from the conserved cysteine through the conserved F or W. A D gene is named only where the DNA matches it firmly. Not all rows give a size; the values are once, few, many and, for expanded clones, a class.

TRBJ2-2 | TRBV7-2 | - | - | TGTGCCAGCACCTCCACCGGGGAGCTGTTTTTT | CASTSTGELFF
TRBJ2-1 | TRBV7-9 | TRBD2 | - | TGTGCCAGCAGCTGGGGACTAGCGGGAGATGAGCAGTTCTTC | CASSWGLAGDEQFF
TRBJ2-3 | TRBV9 | TRBD2 | - | TGTGCCAGTGCCTCAGGGGGGATGGGACTAGCGGGAGTAGATACGCAGTATTTT | CASASGGMGLAGVDTQYF
TRBJ2-2 | TRBV28 | TRBD2 | - | TGTGCCAGCAGTTCCCGGGTGACTAGCGGGAGCGGGGAGCTGTTTTTT | CASSSRVTSGSGELFF
TRBJ1-5 | TRBV2 | - | - | TGTGCCAGCAGTGAAGGACGGGGTTTGCAGCCCCAGCATTTT | CASSEGRGLQPQHF
TRBJ2-3 | TRBV5-1 | - | once | TGCGCCAGCAGGACCGAGCTAGCAGACACAGATACGCAGTATTTT | CASRTELADTDTQYF
TRBJ1-1 | TRBV28 | - | - | TGTGCCAGCAGGGTGCACGCGGGAACTGAAGCTTTCTTT | CASRVHAGTEAFF
TRBJ1-3 | TRBV5-1 | - | - | TGCGCCAGCAGCTCGGGATCGGGGACTACTGGAAACACCATATATTTT | CASSSGSGTTGNTIYF
TRBJ1-2 | TRBV6-1 | TRBD1 | - | TGTGCCAGCACTACGGACAGGGATAACTATGGCTACACCTTC | CASTTDRDNYGYTF
TRBJ2-5 | TRBV5-1 | - | - | TGCGCCAGCGGCATACAGCGGTTAGAGACCCAGTACTTC | CASGIQRLETQYF
TRBJ1-5 | TRBV2 | - | - | TGTGCCAGTAGTCTGGACAGTAGCAATCAGCCCCAGCATTTT | CASSLDSSNQPQHF
TRBJ2-7 | TRBV19 | TRBD2 | - | TGTGCCAGTAGGACGACTAGCGGGAGAATTGGCGAGCAGTACTTC | CASRTTSGRIGEQYF
TRBJ1-5 | TRBV5-3 | - | - | TGTGCCAGACTCCCATGGGAGGGGAGGAATGAAAGCAATCAGCCCCAGCATTTT | CARLPWEGRNESNQPQHF
TRBJ2-5 | TRBV7-3 | TRBD2 | - | TGTGCCAGCAGCTCCCTCGGGGGGGGGCAAGAGACCCAGTACTTC | CASSSLGGGQETQYF
TRBJ1-6 | TRBV19 | - | - | TGTGCCAGTAGTATAGATTCGCCCCTCGGGGTGGCCCTCCACTTT | CASSIDSPLGVALHF
TRBJ2-3 | TRBV7-2 | TRBD2 | - | TGTGCCAGCGGGGCCGGGAGGGCTGCAGATACGCAGTATTTT | CASGAGRAADTQYF
TRBJ2-7 | TRBV7-2 | - | few | TGTGCCAGCAGCGAACTAGGCTACGAGCAGTACTTC | CASSELGYEQYF
TRBJ2-7 | TRBV5-1 | TRBD1 | few | TGCGCCAGCAGCTGGGGGGACAGGACGCGGTACGAGCAGTACTTC | CASSWGDRTRYEQYF
TRBJ2-7 | TRBV29-1 | TRBD1 | - | TGCAGCGTTGTAGGGGGCGCTTCCTACGAGCAGTACTTC | CSVVGGASYEQYF
TRBJ2-3 | TRBV7-2 | - | once | TGTGCCAGCAGCTTAGCCGTCCTAGCGCCCGATACGCAGTATTTT | CASSLAVLAPDTQYF
TRBJ2-1 | TRBV5-1 | - | - | TGCGCCAGCAGTAGTCACAAGGGGTCCTACAATGAGCAGTTCTTC | CASSSHKGSYNEQFF
TRBJ1-5 | TRBV4-2 | - | few | TGTGCCAGCAGCCAATCTCCCGGGCAGCCCCAGCATTTT | CASSQSPGQPQHF
TRBJ2-5 | TRBV2 | - | - | TGTGCCAGCAATGGTGGGGCCAACCAGGAGACCCAGTACTTC | CASNGGANQETQYF
TRBJ1-5 | TRBV7-9 | - | few | TGTGCCAGCAGCTTAGACAGGGCGGATCAGCCCCAGCATTTT | CASSLDRADQPQHF
TRBJ2-1 | TRBV7-8 | - | once | TGTGCCAGCAGCTTAGCCGCCCTAGTTCGGGAGTTTACCACAAACAATGAGCAGTTCTTC | CASSLAALVREFTTNNEQFF
TRBJ1-1 | TRBV5-6 | - | - | TGTGCCAGCAGCTTCGCCAGGGGGAACACTGAAGCTTTCTTT | CASSFARGNTEAFF
TRBJ2-1 | TRBV2 | TRBD1 | once | TGTGCCAGCAGGGATAGACAGGGAATGGTTGGGTTTTCCTACAATGAGCAGTTCTTC | CASRDRQGMVGFSYNEQFF
TRBJ2-1 | TRBV6-1 | - | - | TGTGCCAGCGAGGGGAGGATTCGTGAGCAGTTCTTC | CASEGRIREQFF
TRBJ2-7 | TRBV6-5 | TRBD2 | - | TGTGCCGCATCGGGAGGGGACTCCTACGAGCAGTACTTC | CAASGGDSYEQYF
TRBJ2-2 | TRBV5-1 | - | - | TGCGCCAGCAGCTCGGCGGGGTCGAACACCGGGGAGCTGTTTTTT | CASSSAGSNTGELFF
TRBJ1-6 | TRBV18 | TRBD1 | - | TGTGCCAGCTCTCTAGGACAGGGGGATTCACCCCTCCACTTT | CASSLGQGDSPLHF
TRBJ1-2 | TRBV18 | - | - | TGTGCCAGCTCACCAAGCGGGACGCTTAACTATGGCTACACCTTC | CASSPSGTLNYGYTF